This TCR beta chain was observed in a study of a mutant IDH1 vaccine in newly diagnosed glioma. Study-level background: Patients previously underwent radiotherapy, temozolomide, or both, and most underwent both. Overall study findings and caveats: Top peripheral T cell clonotype shifts appeared unrelated to pseudoprogression.

Profiling relied on immunoSEQ multiplex PCR, and the TCRdb table lists in-frame clones only, not all of them. This repertoire shows around 50,000 clones, around 90% found once; its top ten account for around 4.4%. Trimming took 4 bases from V and 0 from J, leaving 11 bases between them. Looked up from germline, CDR1 is SGHRS and CDR2 is YFSETQ. The CDR3 has 14 residues. Time point here: week 5, during vaccination. Each dose of the vaccine consisted of 300 ug of mutant IDH1 20-mer peptide, with topical imiquimod. Patients carried new grade 3 or 4 IDH1-mutant astrocytomas lacking nuclear ATRX. Details on this clone: Its specificity is not known.

This chain connects TRBV5-1 to TRBJ2-7; D is unclear. This TCR was sampled from a woman between 35 and 50 years old with glioma. The sequencing here drew on PBMCs, taken from a glioma patient whose treatment included an IDH1 peptide vaccine. In DNA form, the CDR3 reads TGCGCCAGCAGCGGCCACTTGAGCTCCTACGAGCAGTACTTC. It is translated as CASSGHLSSYEQYF.